The 21 T cell receptor beta chains below all came from one sample that was sequenced in a study of CD8 T cells in Susac syndrome. With random hexamers, reverse transcription was performed on roughly 0.5 to 1 ug of RNA. TCRdb itself ran the immunoSEQ multiplex PCR reads through MiXCR, one entry per CDR3 protein. The sample consists of 150,000 or so distinct CDR3 sequences, roughly 94% of them appearing once. The sample comprised CD8+ T cells from PBMCs. These receptors originate from a human donor with multiple sclerosis.

J is TRBJ2-1 and V is TRBV6-6; D might be TRBD2 (5 bases). V was shortened by 3 bases and J by 8 bases, with 8 bases between the two germline ends. The CDR3 length is 12 residues. CDR1 is MNHNY and CDR2 is SVGAGI in the germline V gene (reference sequence). CDR3 nucleotide sequence: TGTGCCAGCAGTTATGGGCGGGATGAGCAGTTCTTC. This gives the protein CASSYGRDEQFF.

The chain is built from TRBV12-5 and TRBJ1-5; no definite D call. This CDR3 has 14 residues. The ends were cut back, 7 bases at V and 7 bases at J, with 17 bases in the middle. Germline assignment: CDR1 LGHNT and CDR2 FRNRAP. CDR3 DNA: TGTGCTAGTGACTCCTCTTGGGGATCGCAGCCCCAGCATTTT. Translated, it gives CASDSSWGSQPQHF.

V is TRBV15 and J is TRBJ2-7; the D gene could be TRBD1 or TRBD2 (6 bases each). Germline CDR1 reads LNHNV; CDR2 reads YYDKDF (reference sequence). V was shortened by 0 bases and J by 6 bases, with 21 bases between the two germline ends. The CDR3 is made up of 17 amino acids. In DNA, the CDR3 is TGTGCCACCAGCAGAGATAGGAGGAGTAGTGGAGGGGGCGAGCAGTACTTC. Its protein product is CATSRDRRSSGGGEQYF.

The chain recombines TRBV6-5 with TRBJ1-1, with a possible D match to TRBD1 (6 bases). The germline V gene encodes CDR1 MNHEY and CDR2 SVGAGI. This CDR3 region has 15 residues. Trimming left V 0 bases short and J 3 bases short, with 11 bases between. CDR3 DNA sequence: TGTGCCAGCAGTTACTCGTCAGGGGCTCACACTGAAGCTTTCTTT. This gives the protein CASSYSSGAHTEAFF.

The genes are TRBV29-1 and TRBJ2-5; TRBD2 aligns across 8 bases. Germline trimming cut 2 bases from V and 6 bases from J; bases unmatched to any gene: 8. Germline V gene data show CDR1 as SQVTM and CDR2 as ANQGSEA. The CDR3 totals 14 residues. The CDR3 reads CSVETQRGLKTQYF. The CDR3 DNA follows: TGCAGCGTTGAAACGCAGCGGGGGCTGAAGACCCAGTACTTC.

This chain uses TRBV7-8 with TRBJ2-1, with 8 bases aligning to TRBD1. The CDR3 consists of 17 residues. V was pared by 5 bases and J by 1 base, with 10 bases of the junction left unmatched. Germline V CDR1 and CDR2: SGHVS, FQNEAQ. This CDR3 is CASSPWDRLVSYNEQFF. The CDR3 DNA reads as TGTGCCAGCAGCCCCTGGGACAGGCTAGTATCCTACAATGAGCAGTTCTTC.

This chain joins TRBV20-1 and TRBJ2-5; 7 nucleotides line up with TRBD1. CDR1 is DFQATT, CDR2 SNEGSKA, per germline (reference sequence). J was trimmed by 7 bases and V by 0 bases; bases with no gene match: 8. CDR3 length: 14 amino acids. The CDR3 bases are TGCAGTGCTAGAGATCGGGACAGCCCATGGACCCAGTACTTC. Translation: CSARDRDSPWTQYF.

The chain is built from TRBV12-3 or TRBV12-4 and TRBJ1-2; D is unclear. The CDR3 extends over 13 amino acids. V was shortened by 2 bases and J by 5 bases, with 9 bases between the two germline ends. The CDR3 DNA is TGTGCCAGCAGTTTAAAGGCAGCGTATGGCTACACCTTC. Amino acid sequence: CASSLKAAYGYTF.

The chain combines TRBV13 with TRBJ2-3; 7 bases map to TRBD2. J was trimmed by 2 bases and V by 6 bases; bases with no gene match: 5. The germline gives CDR1 PRHDT, CDR2 FYEKMQ (reference sequence). The CDR3 extends over 14 amino acids. This chain's CDR3 is CASSILADTDTQYF. The CDR3 DNA sequence: TGTGCCAGCAGTATTCTAGCGGACACAGATACGCAGTATTTT.

The chain is built from TRBV27 and TRBJ1-3; D ambiguous. Germline CDR1 is MNHEY and CDR2 is SMNVEV (reference sequence). V dropped 0 bases and J dropped 0 bases, with 9 bases sitting between them. The CDR3 length is 16 residues. CDR3 protein: CASSLSGPYSGNTIYF. The CDR3 region has the DNA TGTGCCAGCAGTTTATCGGGTCCCTACTCTGGAAACACCATATATTTT.

The J gene is TRBJ2-4, the V gene TRBV7-9; D not resolved. V was pared by 3 bases and J by 4 bases, with 4 bases between. The CDR3 totals 12 residues. CDR1 and CDR2 from the germline V gene are SEHNR and FQNEAQ (reference sequence). The CDR3: CASSLQKNIQYF. CDR3 nucleotides: TGTGCCAGCAGCTTGCAGAAAAACATTCAGTACTTC.

This sequence joins TRBV3-1 and TRBJ2-5; no definite D call. This CDR3 contains 13 residues. Germline V gene lookup returns CDR1 LGHDT and CDR2 YNNKEL (reference sequence). V was shortened by 0 bases and J by 5 bases, with 7 bases between the two germline ends. The CDR3 spells CASSQDNRETQYF. CDR3 bases: TGTGCCAGCAGCCAAGATAATCGGGAGACCCAGTACTTC.

The chain combines TRBV4-1 with TRBJ1-2; TRBD1 matches 8 bases. With V trimmed by 3 bases and J by 6 bases, 6 bases remained unmatched. Germline CDR1 MGHRA, CDR2 YSYEKL. This CDR3 region has 14 residues. The CDR3 nucleotides read TGCGCCAGCAGCCAGGTCACAGGGGGGCATGGCTACACCTTC. Translating it yields CASSQVTGGHGYTF.

The sample holds a few counts of this clonotype. This chain connects TRBV20-1 to TRBJ2-2, with TRBD2 as a possible D gene (6 bases). V lost 5 bases and J 1 base, leaving 8 bases between the germline ends. The CDR3 loop spans 13 amino acids. Germline-derived CDR1 and CDR2 are DFQATT and SNEGSKA (reference sequence). For the CDR3, the DNA is TGCAGTGCTCGGGACTTGAACACCGGGGAGCTGTTTTTT. It codes for CSARDLNTGELFF.

The chain is built from TRBV7-9 and TRBJ2-3; D call uncertain. From germline, CDR1 is SEHNR and CDR2 FQNEAQ (reference sequence). CDR3 length: 12 amino acids. Trimming took 5 bases from V and 6 from J, leaving 9 bases between them. In DNA form, the CDR3 reads TGTGCCAGCAGCATTCTCGGGGATACGCAGTATTTT. Encoded protein: CASSILGDTQYF.

This rearrangement joins TRBV4-2 to TRBJ2-7; D uncertain. From germline, CDR1 is LGHNA and CDR2 YNFKEQ. V was trimmed by 1 base and J by 9 bases, leaving 16 bases between them. The length of the CDR3 is 14 residues. CDR3 region: CASSQGGGQPTQYF. The CDR3 DNA reads TGTGCCAGCAGCCAAGGCGGTGGCCAACCGACGCAGTACTTC.

The chain carries TRBV7-6 and TRBJ2-1; D remains ambiguous. The germline V gene encodes CDR1 SGHVS and CDR2 FNYEAQ. Trimming shortened V by 5 bases and J by 6 bases, and 14 bases separated the two germline ends. This CDR3 has 14 residues. The CDR3 spells CASSPRLAPNEQFF. For the CDR3, the DNA is TGTGCCAGCAGCCCCCGGCTGGCCCCCAATGAGCAGTTCTTC.

V gene TRBV3-1 combines with J gene TRBJ1-2; 7 bases line up with TRBD1. There are 14 residues in the CDR3. Unmatched junction bases numbered 7, after V lost 4 bases and J lost 5 bases. From germline, CDR1 is LGHDT and CDR2 YNNKEL (reference sequence). CDR3 DNA sequence: TGTGCCAGCAGCCCATGGGACAGTCCTTATGGCTACACCTTC. Its translation: CASSPWDSPYGYTF. Looking up the rest from reference TRBV3-1 and TRBJ1-2 gives the full variable domain: DTAVSQTPKYLVTQMGNDKSIKCEQNLGHDTMYWYKQDSKKFLKIMFSYNNKELIINETVPNRFSPKSPDKAHLNLHINSLELGDSAVYFCASSPWDSPYGYTFGSGTRLTVV.

This chain joins TRBV24-1 and TRBJ1-1, with D tentatively TRBD1 (6 bases). This CDR3 has 14 amino acids. Germline assignment: CDR1 KGHDR and CDR2 SFDVKD. The V end lost 5 bases, the J end lost 4 bases, and 13 bases lay between the germline ends. The CDR3 spells CATSGTGRGTEAFF. DNA for the CDR3: TGTGCCACCAGTGGTACAGGGCGAGGCACTGAAGCTTTCTTT.

The rearrangement joins TRBV3-1 to TRBJ1-2; possibly TRBD1 for D (5 bases). V gave up 6 bases and J gave up 3 bases, with 14 bases separating them. Looked up from germline, CDR1 is LGHDT and CDR2 is YNNKEL (reference sequence). CDR3 length equals 14 residues. The CDR3 reads CASSPTDRYYGYTF. The CDR3 DNA follows: TGTGCCAGCAGTCCTACTGACAGATACTATGGCTACACCTTC.

The chain couples TRBV27 to TRBJ2-5; D might be TRBD1 (5 bases). In germline, CDR1 is MNHEY, CDR2 SMNVEV (reference sequence). The length of the CDR3 is 15 residues. The V gene lost 0 bases and the J gene lost 1 base, with 9 bases spanning the gap. The CDR3: CASSLSGQTQETQYF. DNA of the CDR3: TGTGCCAGCAGTTTATCCGGACAAACCCAAGAGACCCAGTACTTC.